These T cell receptor beta chains were read from a single sample in a study of blood T cell repertoires in COVID-19. The protocol was immunoSEQ multiplex PCR, while the TCRdb copy is restricted to in-frame clones and leaves out a portion. Of 380,000 or so clones in the sample, more than 70% are singletons; the top ten hold roughly 1.2%. Sequencing was carried out using peripheral blood. Every receptor here comes from a man aged 35 to 55 with acute or convalescent COVID-19. Each CDR3 is given with its conserved first and last residue. D genes are given only for firm matches. Clone sizes are given selectively: once, few, many, or a class where the clone is expanded.

>TRBD1|TRBJ2-7|TRBV7-9|-
CASRTFGQGASEQYF
TGTGCCAGCAGAACCTTTGGACAGGGCGCTTCCGAGCAGTACTTC
>-|TRBJ2-6|TRBV5-5|-
CASRLLGGSGANVLTF
TGTGCCAGCAGGCTACTAGGGGGCTCTGGGGCCAACGTCCTGACTTTC
>-|TRBJ2-5|TRBV30|-
CAWSSEETQYF
TGTGCCTGGAGTAGCGAAGAGACCCAGTACTTC
>TRBD1|TRBJ1-1|TRBV6-5|-
CASSRDRGLEAFF
TGTGCCAGCAGTCGAGACAGGGGCCTAGAGGCTTTCTTT
>TRBD1|TRBJ1-4|TRBV9|-
CASSVGTGGYNEKLFF
TGTGCCAGCAGCGTAGGGACAGGGGGATATAATGAAAAACTGTTTTTT
>TRBD2|TRBJ2-1|TRBV5-1|-
CASSLAGTRGSEQFF
TGCGCCAGCAGCTTGGCCGGGACTAGGGGGAGTGAGCAGTTCTTC
>TRBD1|TRBJ1-3|TRBV7-2|-
CASSLGTGSGNTIYF
TGTGCCAGCAGCTTAGGGACAGGGTCCGGAAACACCATATATTTT
>TRBD1|TRBJ2-1|TRBV13|-
CASSRNRGLYNEQFF
TGTGCCAGCAGCCGAAACAGGGGATTGTACAATGAGCAGTTCTTC
>-|TRBJ1-1|TRBV27|once
CASRRNTEAFF
TGTGCCAGCAGGCGAAACACTGAAGCTTTCTTT
>-|TRBJ2-3|TRBV4-3|-
CASSHLVRSADTQYF
TGCGCCAGCAGCCACCTCGTTCGTTCCGCAGATACGCAGTATTTT
>TRBD1|TRBJ1-2|TRBV18|-
CASSPSGQGGGYTF
TGTGCCAGCTCACCCTCTGGACAGGGCGGTGGCTACACCTTC
>TRBD2|TRBJ2-7|TRBV3-1/TRBV3-2|-
CASSGGLAAFYEQYF
TGTGCCAGCAGCGGCGGACTAGCGGCGTTCTACGAGCAGTACTTC
>TRBD1|TRBJ1-6|TRBV5-1|-
CASSSGTGEPPLHF
TGCGCCAGCAGTTCCGGGACAGGGGAGCCACCCCTCCACTTT
>TRBD1|TRBJ1-1|TRBV30|-
CAWRGTASSEAFF
TGTGCCTGGAGGGGGACAGCCTCCTCAGAAGCTTTCTTT
>-|TRBJ1-2|TRBV4-1|once
CASSRPRRGRNYGYTF
TGCGCCAGCAGCCGACCTAGAAGGGGGAGAAACTATGGCTACACCTTC
>-|TRBJ2-5|TRBV6-2/TRBV6-3|-
CASSFTRTQYF
TGTGCCAGCAGTTTTACTAGGACTCAGTACTTC
>-|TRBJ2-1|TRBV27|-
CASSLSSGEAYNEQFF
TGTGCCAGCAGTTTAAGTTCAGGGGAAGCCTACAATGAGCAGTTCTTC
>TRBD2|TRBJ2-1|TRBV11-2|-
CASSPRLNSGIEFF
TGTGCCAGCAGCCCCAGGTTGAATAGCGGGATAGAGTTCTTC
>TRBD1|TRBJ1-5|TRBV19|-
CASSILGGPQPQHF
TGTGCCAGTAGTATACTAGGGGGCCCTCAGCCCCAGCATTTT
>-|TRBJ1-4|TRBV28|-
CASSSRQERATNEKLFF
TGTGCCAGCAGTTCCCGACAGGAAAGGGCTACTAATGAAAAACTGTTTTTT
>TRBD2|TRBJ2-7|TRBV10-1|-
CASQTRLAGEVDEQYF
TGCGCCAGCCAAACGAGACTAGCGGGAGAGGTCGACGAGCAGTACTTC
>TRBD1|TRBJ1-2|TRBV20-1|-
CSASDGTGVVGYTF
TGCAGTGCTAGTGACGGGACAGGGGTAGTCGGCTACACCTTC
>-|TRBJ1-5|TRBV4-1|-
CASSQDNRYQPQHF
TGCGCCAGCAGCCAGGATAACAGGTATCAGCCCCAGCATTTT
>-|TRBJ2-5|TRBV29-1|-
CSDGETQYF
TGCAGCGACGGAGAGACCCAGTACTTC
>-|TRBJ2-7|TRBV3-1/TRBV3-2|-
CASSQGPVFDYEQYF
TGTGCCAGCAGCCAAGGCCCGGTCTTCGACTACGAGCAGTACTTC
>TRBD1|TRBJ2-7|TRBV5-1|-
CASSFGTGGNYEQYF
TGCGCCAGCAGCTTCGGGACAGGGGGCAATTACGAGCAGTACTTC
>TRBD1|TRBJ1-2|TRBV9|-
CASSVTGGATYGYTF
TGTGCCAGCAGCGTCACAGGGGGCGCAACCTATGGCTACACCTTC